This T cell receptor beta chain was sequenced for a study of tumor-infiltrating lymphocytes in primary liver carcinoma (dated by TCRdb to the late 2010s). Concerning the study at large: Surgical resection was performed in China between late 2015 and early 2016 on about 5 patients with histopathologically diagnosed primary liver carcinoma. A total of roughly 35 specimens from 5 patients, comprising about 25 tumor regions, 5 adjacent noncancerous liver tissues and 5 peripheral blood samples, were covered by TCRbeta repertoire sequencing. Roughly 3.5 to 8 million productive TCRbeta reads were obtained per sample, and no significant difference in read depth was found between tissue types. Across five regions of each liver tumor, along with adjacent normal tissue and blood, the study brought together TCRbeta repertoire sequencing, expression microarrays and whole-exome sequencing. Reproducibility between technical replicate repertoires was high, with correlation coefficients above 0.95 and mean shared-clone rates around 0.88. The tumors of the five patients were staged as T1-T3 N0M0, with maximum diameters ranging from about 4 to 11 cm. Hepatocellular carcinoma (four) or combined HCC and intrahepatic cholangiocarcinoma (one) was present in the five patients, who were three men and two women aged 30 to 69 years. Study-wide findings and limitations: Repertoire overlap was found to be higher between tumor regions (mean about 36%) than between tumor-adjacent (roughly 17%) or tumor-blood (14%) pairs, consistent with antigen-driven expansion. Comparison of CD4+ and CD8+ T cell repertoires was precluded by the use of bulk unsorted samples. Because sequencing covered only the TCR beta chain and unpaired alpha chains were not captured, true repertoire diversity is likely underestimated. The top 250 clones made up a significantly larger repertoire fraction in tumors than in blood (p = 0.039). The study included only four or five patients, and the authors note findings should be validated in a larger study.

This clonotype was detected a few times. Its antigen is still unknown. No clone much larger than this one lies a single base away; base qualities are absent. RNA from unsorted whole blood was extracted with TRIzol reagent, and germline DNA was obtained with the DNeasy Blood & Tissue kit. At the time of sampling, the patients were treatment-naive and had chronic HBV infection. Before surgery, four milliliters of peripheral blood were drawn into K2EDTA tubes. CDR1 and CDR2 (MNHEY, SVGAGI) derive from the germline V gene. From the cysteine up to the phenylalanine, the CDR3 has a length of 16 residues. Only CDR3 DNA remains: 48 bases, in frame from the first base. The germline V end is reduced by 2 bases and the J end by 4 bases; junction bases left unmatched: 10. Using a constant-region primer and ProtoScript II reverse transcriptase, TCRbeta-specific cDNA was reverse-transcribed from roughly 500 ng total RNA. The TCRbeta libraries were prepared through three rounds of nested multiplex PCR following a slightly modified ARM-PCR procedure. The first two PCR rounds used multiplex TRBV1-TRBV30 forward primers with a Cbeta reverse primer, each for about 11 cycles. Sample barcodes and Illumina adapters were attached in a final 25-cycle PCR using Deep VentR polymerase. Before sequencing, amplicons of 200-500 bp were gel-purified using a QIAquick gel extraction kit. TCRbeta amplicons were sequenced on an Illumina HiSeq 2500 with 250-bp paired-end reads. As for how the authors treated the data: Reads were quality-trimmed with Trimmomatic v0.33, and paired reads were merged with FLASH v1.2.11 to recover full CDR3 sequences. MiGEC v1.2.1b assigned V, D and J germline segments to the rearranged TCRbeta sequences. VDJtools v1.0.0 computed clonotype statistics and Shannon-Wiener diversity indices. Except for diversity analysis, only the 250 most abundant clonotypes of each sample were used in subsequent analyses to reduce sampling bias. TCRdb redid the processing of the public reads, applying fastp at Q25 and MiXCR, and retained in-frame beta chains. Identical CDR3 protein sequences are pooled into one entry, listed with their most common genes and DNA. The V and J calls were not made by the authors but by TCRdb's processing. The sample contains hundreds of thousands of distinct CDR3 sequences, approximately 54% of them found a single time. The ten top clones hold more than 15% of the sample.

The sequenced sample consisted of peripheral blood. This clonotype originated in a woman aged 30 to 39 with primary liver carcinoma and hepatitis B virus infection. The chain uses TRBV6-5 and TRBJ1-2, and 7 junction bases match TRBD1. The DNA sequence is TGTGCCAGCAGTTACGGGGATCGACAGGGTCTCTATGGCTACACCTTC. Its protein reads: CASSYGDRQGLYGYTF.